Detailed here is one TCR beta chain. It lacks a known antigen. No quality values exist for individual bases; no much larger clone is one base distant. The germline ends are 17 bases apart after V is trimmed by 6 bases and J by 0 bases. The cysteine opens and the phenylalanine closes a CDR3 of 16 amino acids. The DNA shown is the 48-base CDR3, in frame from base 1. The germline V gene supplies CDR1 MDHEN and CDR2 SYDVKM. Each collaborating institution followed its own protocols to collect whole blood in K2EDTA tubes. For TCRbeta analysis, collaborators shipped samples in one of three forms: frozen whole blood, isolated PBMCs, or DNA extracted from either of those sample types. The data originate from a study of blood T cell repertoires in COVID-19 (dated by TCRdb to the early 2020s). Regarding the study in general: Samples from collaborators originated in the United States, Italy and Spain and spanned both the acute and convalescent phases of COVID-19. The prospective study material was composed of cDNA or gDNA derived from T cells, B-cell-depleted T cells, or PBMCs. The dataset comprised deeply sampled blood TCRbeta repertoires from subjects exposed to, actively infected with, or recovered from COVID-19. The repertoires were made available in a free public database intended to serve as a resource for research on the immune response to SARS-CoV-2. Samples were obtained from the ongoing ImmuneRACE study (first 160 participants) and from some 1,300 subjects provided by 6 global collaborators. The sample metadata nearly always contained a de-identified subject ID, COVID-19 status, age in years and sex. HLA class I and class II types, where available, came from metadata supplied by the sample provider rather than from assay-based typing. General findings and caveats noted by the study authors: How much clinical and demographic metadata was included differed by source and by participant, and the metadata was provided uncurated.

TCRbeta CDR3 regions were amplified from genomic DNA by means of the immunoSEQ Assay, a bias-controlled multiplex PCR. In the authors' own workflow: The number of nucleated cells in each sample was estimated by amplification of reference gene primers within the assay. To quantify the absolute abundance of each unique TCRbeta CDR3 rearrangement, sequence reads were collapsed and filtered. For each sample, productive Simpson clonality was calculated as the square root of Simpson's diversity index across productive rearrangements. TCRdb limited this immuneACCESS table to in-frame rearrangements with V and J called. A share of clones is missing; checked studies link under half to unresolved V genes, and the rest is unexplained. The DNA was the basis for D and trimming; V, J and clone size are from that table. This sample holds about 60,000 clones; 80% to 90% were observed only once. Together, the top ten hold approximately 4.3% of the sample.

The sequence joins TRBV28 to TRBJ1-2; TRBD1 is perhaps the D gene, given 5 matching bases. The clonotype comes from a man aged 55 to 70 with acute or convalescent COVID-19. The specimen sequenced was peripheral blood. The CDR3 in this case is CASSPHAGEPNYGYTF. The nucleotides are TGTGCCAGCAGCCCTCATGCGGGGGAACCTAACTATGGCTACACCTTC.